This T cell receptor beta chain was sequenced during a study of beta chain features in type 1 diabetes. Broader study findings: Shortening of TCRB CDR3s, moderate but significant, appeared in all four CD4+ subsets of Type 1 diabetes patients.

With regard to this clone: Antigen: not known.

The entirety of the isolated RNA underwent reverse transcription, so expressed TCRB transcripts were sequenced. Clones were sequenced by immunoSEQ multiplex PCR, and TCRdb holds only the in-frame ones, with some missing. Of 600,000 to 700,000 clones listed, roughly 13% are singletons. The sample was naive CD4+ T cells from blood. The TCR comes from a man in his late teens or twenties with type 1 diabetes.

Here the CDR3 DNA reads TGTGCCAGCAGTGAATACCGACCACAGGGGTCGGGTGGCTACACCTTC. It codes for CASSEYRPQGSGGYTF. The V call is TRBV25-1, the J call TRBJ1-2; 7 nucleotides line up with TRBD1. CDR1 MGHDK and CDR2 SYGVNS come from the germline V gene. This CDR3 is 16 amino acids long. V dropped 0 bases and J dropped 7; count of bases not matched to a gene: 11.